The 32 T cell receptor beta chains below come from one sample, sequenced in a study of blood T cell repertoires in COVID-19. The method was immunoSEQ multiplex PCR; TCRdb's version includes in-frame clones alone and lacks a portion of them. There are about 47,000 clones in the sample; just under 90% occur only once, and 9% lies in the top ten. The sequenced material came from peripheral blood. Every receptor here comes from a man older than 75 with active or convalescent COVID-19.

This chain links TRBV7-2 with TRBJ1-5, with 7 positions matching TRBD1. Germline V CDR1 and CDR2: SGHTA, FQGNSA. The CDR3 extends over 15 amino acids. With V trimmed by 3 bases and J by 6 bases, 8 bases remained unmatched. The CDR3 is CASSFKTGVGQPQHF. For the CDR3, the DNA is TGTGCCAGCAGCTTTAAAACAGGGGTCGGTCAGCCCCAGCATTTT.

The J gene is TRBJ2-7, the V gene TRBV5-6, with 7 nucleotides matching TRBD1. The CDR3 is made up of 15 amino acids. The germline V gene has CDR1 SGHDT and CDR2 YYEEEE. After removal of 4 bases from V and 1 base from J, the junction contained 8 bases not matched to a gene. CDR3 DNA sequence: TGTGCCAGCAGCCGGACAGGAATAGGGTCCTACGAGCAGTACTTC. Translated: CASSRTGIGSYEQYF.

The chain links TRBV6-2 or TRBV6-3 to TRBJ1-6, with D uncertain. Germline CDR1 is MNHEY and CDR2 is SVGEGT. Deletions cut 3 bases from V and 13 bases from J, with 16 bases between. The CDR3 runs 14 residues. The CDR3 coding sequence is TGTGCCAGCAGTTATTACGGGAAGACCTCTCCCCTCCACTTT. This sequence encodes CASSYYGKTSPLHF.

This clone counts as medium-sized. The chain carries TRBV5-4 and TRBJ2-7; 8 bases line up with TRBD2. With V trimmed by 4 bases and J by 1 base, 7 bases remained unmatched. The CDR3 sequence is 15 residues long. Germline values: CDR1 SGHNT, CDR2 YYREEE (reference sequence). For the CDR3, the DNA is TGTGCCAGCAGCCCTGTGGCGGGAGGATCCTACGAGCAGTACTTC. Amino acid sequence: CASSPVAGGSYEQYF.

This chain connects TRBV1 to TRBJ2-7; TRBD2, the table's D call, lacks a check against the DNA. TRBV1 is reported as a pseudogene. The CDR3 runs to 16 residues. The CDR3 sequence is CTSSQVPGSETYEQYF. CDR3 DNA: TGCACCAGCAGCCAAGTTCCGGGATCGGAGACCTACGAGCAGTACTTC.

The V call is TRBV30, the J call TRBJ1-2, with TRBD1 as a possible D gene (6 bases). CDR3 length: 13 residues. V shed 1 base and J shed 5 bases, with 11 bases lying between them. Looked up from germline, CDR1 is GTSNPN and CDR2 is SVGIG (reference sequence). DNA of the CDR3: TGTGCCTGGAGTGGACAGGTAGATTATGGCTACACCTTC. Translated, it gives CAWSGQVDYGYTF. Looking up the rest from reference TRBV30 and TRBJ1-2 gives the full variable domain: SQTIHQWPATLVQPVGSPLSLECTVEGTSNPNLYWYRQAAGRGLQLLFYSVGIGQISSEVPQNLSASRPQDRQFILSSKKLLLSDSGFYLCAWSGQVDYGYTFGSGTRLTVV.

V gene TRBV2 combines with J gene TRBJ2-2; 9 nucleotides agree with TRBD2. With V trimmed by 7 bases and J by 7 bases, 7 bases remained unmatched. This CDR3 region has 14 residues. Germline CDR1 SNHLY, CDR2 FYNNEI. The CDR3 bases are TGTGCCAGCAACGGCGCTAGCGGGAACGGGGAGCTGTTTTTT. Protein sequence: CASNGASGNGELFF.

The V gene is TRBV7-2, the J gene TRBJ2-5; 11 bases map to TRBD2. The CDR3 is made up of 16 amino acids. Germline CDR1 reads SGHTA; CDR2 reads FQGNSA. J gave up 4 bases and V 5 bases, and 9 bases lay outside the gene matches. The DNA for the CDR3 is TGTGCCAGCAGCCTCCTCCGACTAGCGGGACCAGAGACCCAGTACTTC. Protein product: CASSLLRLAGPETQYF.

The sample holds a few counts of this clone. The CDR3: CAISVSGQPRMETQYF. In DNA, the CDR3 is TGTGCCATCAGTGTCAGCGGACAGCCAAGGATGGAGACCCAGTACTTC. The gene calls are TRBV10-3 and TRBJ2-5; D might be TRBD1 (6 bases). CDR3 size: 16 residues. Germline V gene sequence: CDR1 ENHRY, CDR2 SYGVKD. The germline V and J ends were trimmed by 4 bases and 5 bases, with 20 bases remaining between them.

V gene TRBV3-1 (or the pseudogene TRBV3-2) combines with J gene TRBJ1-1; a possible D gene is TRBD1 (5 bases). The V gene lost 7 bases and the J gene lost 4 bases, with 13 bases spanning the gap. There are 13 residues in the CDR3. Germline V CDR1 and CDR2: LGHDT, YNNKEL (reference sequence). DNA of the CDR3: TGTGCCAGCACCGGGGGAGTGGCCACTGAAGCTTTCTTT. Protein product: CASTGGVATEAFF.

This clone showed up just a few times. The chain links TRBV10-3 to TRBJ2-7; 10 nucleotides match TRBD2. The germline V gene encodes CDR1 ENHRY and CDR2 SYGVKD. The CDR3 has 16 amino acids. V gave up 0 bases and J gave up 8 bases; unmatched junction bases: 10. CDR3 protein: CAISESGAGGPIKQYF. CDR3 sequence (DNA): TGTGCCATCAGTGAGTCCGGAGCGGGGGGGCCTATCAAGCAGTACTTC.

This clone was observed a few times. This chain links TRBV7-2 with TRBJ2-5; no firm D call. Looked up from germline, CDR1 is SGHTA and CDR2 is FQGNSA. The CDR3 has 15 residues. V shed 1 base and J shed 2 bases, with 11 bases lying between them. The CDR3 reads CASSLVSTSQETQYF. The CDR3 DNA follows: TGTGCCAGCAGCTTAGTATCTACGTCGCAAGAGACCCAGTACTTC.

This clone was counted only a few times. The chain combines TRBV2 with TRBJ1-5, with no clear D. The germline CDR1 and CDR2 sequences are SNHLY and FYNNEI. V was pared by 7 bases and J by 7 bases, with 14 bases between. This CDR3 spans 13 amino acids. The DNA for the CDR3 is TGTGCCAGCAATGCCAGGCCCGACCAGCCCCAGCATTTT. Its protein is CASNARPDQPQHF. Drawing the rest from reference TRBV2 and TRBJ1-5, the complete variable domain is EPEVTQTPSHQVTQMGQEVILRCVPISNHLYFYWYRQILGQKVEFLVSFYNNEISEKSEIFDDQFSVERPDGSNFTLKIRSTKLEDSAMYFCASNARPDQPQHFGDGTRLSIL.

The rearrangement joins TRBV28 to TRBJ2-5, with 10 bases matching TRBD2. Per germline, CDR1 MDHEN and CDR2 SYDVKM. V lost 6 bases to trimming and J lost 5 bases; unmatched junction nucleotides: 12. CDR3 length: 16 residues. CDR3 residues: CASSSPPSGSLETQYF. CDR3 nucleotide sequence: TGTGCCAGCAGCTCTCCTCCTAGCGGGAGTTTGGAGACCCAGTACTTC.

V usage is TRBV11-3 and J usage is TRBJ2-2; 8 bases match TRBD2. This CDR3 is built from 16 residues. V lost 1 base to trimming and J lost 2 bases; unmatched junction nucleotides: 3. Per germline, CDR1 SGHNT and CDR2 YENEEA. The CDR3: CASSLVGGANTGELFF. CDR3 sequence (DNA): TGTGCCAGCAGCTTAGTCGGGGGGGCCAACACCGGGGAGCTGTTTTTT.

V and J are TRBV20-1 and TRBJ2-3; unclear D gene. CDR3 length equals 11 residues. V was shortened by 2 bases and J by 6 bases, with 6 bases between the two germline ends. Germline V CDR1 and CDR2: DFQATT, SNEGSKA (reference sequence). In DNA, the CDR3 is TGCAGTGCTAGATCCGTTGATACGCAGTATTTT. It yields the protein CSARSVDTQYF.

The chain has TRBV7-2 and TRBJ2-2; 8 nucleotides align to TRBD2. The ends lost 5 bases at V and 7 bases at J; junction bases unmatched: 6. Germline CDR1 reads SGHTA; CDR2 reads FQGNSA. This CDR3 spans 14 amino acids. CDR3 DNA sequence: TGTGCCAGCAGCCGGGGGGGATATGTCGGGGAGCTGTTTTTT. It translates to CASSRGGYVGELFF.

This chain links TRBV2 with TRBJ2-1, with 8 positions matching TRBD2. Germline CDR1 reads SNHLY; CDR2 reads FYNNEI. Losses at the gene ends were 3 bases for V and 9 bases for J; bases not matched to a gene: 10. The CDR3 covers 15 residues. CDR3 protein: CASSEFGTSSGEQFF. The CDR3 bases are TGTGCCAGCAGTGAGTTCGGGACTAGTTCAGGTGAGCAGTTCTTC.

The chain joins TRBV3-1 (or the pseudogene TRBV3-2) to TRBJ1-3, with D uncertain. CDR1 LGHDT and CDR2 YNNKEL come from the germline V gene (reference sequence). The CDR3 length is 15 residues. V was pared by 4 bases and J by 0 bases, with 10 bases between. In DNA, the CDR3 is TGTGCCAGCAGCCCCACGGGGTCCTCTGGAAACACCATATATTTT. The encoded protein is CASSPTGSSGNTIYF.

This clone was seen only once. The chain recombines TRBV28 with TRBJ1-4, with a weak D call TRBD1 (5 bases). CDR3 length equals 14 residues. The germline V gene encodes CDR1 MDHEN and CDR2 SYDVKM. The V gene lost 3 bases and the J gene lost 7 bases, with 12 bases spanning the gap. CDR3 region: CASSFGGKREKLFF. The CDR3 DNA sequence: TGTGCCAGCAGTTTTGGGGGGAAGCGTGAAAAACTGTTTTTT.

This sequence joins TRBV29-1 and TRBJ2-2, with a tentative D call TRBD1 (5 bases). V was pared by 5 bases and J by 3 bases, with 13 bases between. CDR3 length equals 14 residues. Germline-derived CDR1 and CDR2 are SQVTM and ANQGSEA. CDR3: CSVRKGQDTGELFF. In DNA, the CDR3 is TGCAGCGTTCGGAAGGGGCAGGACACCGGGGAGCTGTTTTTT.

The chain uses TRBV10-1 and TRBJ2-1, with 8 bases identical to TRBD2. V trimming: 3 bases; J trimming: 7 bases; junction bases outside the gene matches: 2. Germline CDR1 reads WNHNN; CDR2 reads SYGVQD (reference sequence). This CDR3 contains 13 residues. CDR3: CASSDPGGNEQFF. CDR3 nucleotide sequence: TGCGCCAGCAGTGACCCGGGGGGGAATGAGCAGTTCTTC.

The CDR3 region has the DNA TGTGCCAGCAGCTTAGGTGCGGGAGTGGCGGATGAGCAGTTCTTC. Its translation is CASSLGAGVADEQFF. The J gene is TRBJ2-1, the V gene TRBV11-2; the match to TRBD2 covers 7 bases. Germline V CDR1 and CDR2: SGHAT, FQNNGV. V was clipped by 1 base and J by 8 bases; unmatched bases: 8. The CDR3 is 15 amino acids.

In its sample, this clone was seen a few times. V gene TRBV4-3 combines with J gene TRBJ1-2, with unresolved D. In germline, CDR1 is LGHNA, CDR2 YSLEER. The V gene lost 1 base and the J gene lost 4 bases, with 10 bases spanning the gap. This CDR3 region has 14 residues. The CDR3 region is CASSQGEARYGYTF. As DNA, the CDR3 is TGCGCCAGCAGCCAAGGTGAGGCCCGCTATGGCTACACCTTC.

This clone showed up just a few times. The chain links TRBV2 to TRBJ1-5; D call uncertain. This CDR3 has 13 residues. Germline lookup yields CDR1 SNHLY and CDR2 FYNNEI. V shed 7 bases and J shed 0 bases, with 7 bases lying between them. CDR3 DNA: TGTGCCAGCAATACGGTTAGCAATCAGCCCCAGCATTTT. Amino acid sequence: CASNTVSNQPQHF.

The chain carries TRBV24-1 and TRBJ1-6; D perhaps matches TRBD1 (5 bases). The germline gives CDR1 KGHDR, CDR2 SFDVKD. With 1 base removed from V and 6 bases from J, the gap between germline ends came to 9 bases. The CDR3 is 15 amino acids. DNA of the CDR3: TGTGCCACCAGTGATTTCAGGGTAATTAATTCACCCCTCCACTTT. The encoded protein is CATSDFRVINSPLHF.

The chain has TRBV7-2 and TRBJ2-2, with 8 bases fitting TRBD2. V shed 5 bases and J 6 bases; nucleotides not matched to a gene: 14. The CDR3 runs 17 residues. Germline V gene lookup returns CDR1 SGHTA and CDR2 FQGNSA. CDR3 DNA sequence: TGTGCCAGCAGCCCTCGGACTAGCCCCATATCCCCCGGGGAGCTGTTTTTT. Protein sequence: CASSPRTSPISPGELFF. The full variable domain, in which reference TRBV7-2 and TRBJ2-2 provide the parts outside the CDR3, is GAGVSQSPSNKVTEKGKDVELRCDPISGHTALYWYRQSLGQGLEFLIYFQGNSAPDKSGLPSDRFSAERTGGSVSTLTIQRTQQEDSAVYLCASSPRTSPISPGELFFGEGSRLTVL.

The chain employs TRBV4-3 and TRBJ2-2, with 11 bases lining up with TRBD2. J lost 8 bases, V lost 0 bases, and 11 bases had no gene match. CDR1 is LGHNA and CDR2 is YSLEER in the germline V gene. CDR3 length: 18 residues. CDR3 region: CASSQDRTSGSRGGELFF. Here the CDR3 DNA reads TGCGCCAGCAGCCAAGACCGCACTAGCGGGAGCCGAGGGGGGGAGCTGTTTTTT.

CDR3: CASSERRTGGLPQHF. The DNA of the CDR3 is TGTGCCAGCAGTGAAAGGCGGACAGGGGGTTTGCCCCAGCATTTT. The chain recombines TRBV2 with TRBJ1-5, with 10 bases lining up with TRBD1. Germline CDR1 reads SNHLY; CDR2 reads FYNNEI. This CDR3 has 15 residues. The J segment lost 9 bases and the V segment lost 2 bases, leaving 7 bases of the junction unmatched. Combining the CDR3 with reference TRBV2 and TRBJ1-5 gives the whole variable domain EPEVTQTPSHQVTQMGQEVILRCVPISNHLYFYWYRQILGQKVEFLVSFYNNEISEKSEIFDDQFSVERPDGSNFTLKIRSTKLEDSAMYFCASSERRTGGLPQHFGDGTRLSIL.

The rearrangement joins TRBV12-3 or TRBV12-4 to TRBJ1-4, with TRBD1 identical over 8 bases. With V trimmed by 6 bases and J by 7 bases, 4 bases remained unmatched. This CDR3 spans 13 amino acids. In DNA form, the CDR3 reads TGTGCCAGCAGCCTCCAGGGGGCTGAAAAACTGTTTTTT. This sequence encodes CASSLQGAEKLFF.

The chain has TRBV6-6 and TRBJ1-2, with TRBD1 matching 7 bases. CDR3 size: 13 residues. Germline V gives CDR1 MNHNY, CDR2 SVGAGI (reference sequence). The trim removed 5 bases at V and 3 bases at J, leaving 3 bases unmatched. The CDR3 DNA is TGTGCCAGCAGTCTTACAGGGGACTATGGCTACACCTTC. Residues: CASSLTGDYGYTF.

The chain has TRBV28 and TRBJ1-2; D not resolved. CDR3 length: 11 residues. Germline V CDR1 and CDR2: MDHEN, SYDVKM. Trimming took 4 bases from V and 5 from J, leaving 5 bases between them. The chain's CDR3 is CASSSRYGYTF. The CDR3 DNA reads as TGTGCCAGCAGTTCGAGATATGGCTACACCTTC.